Below are 6 T cell receptor beta chains sequenced from a single sample in a study of blood T cell repertoires in COVID-19. Measured with immunoSEQ multiplex PCR; TCRdb has only the in-frame clones, and not every one. The data contain approximately 230,000 clones, 70% to 85% of them singletons. The sequenced sample consisted of peripheral blood. These receptors all come from a woman aged 80 or older with active or convalescent COVID-19.

This clone appeared a single time. The rearrangement links TRBV29-1 to TRBJ2-3, with 7 bases lining up with TRBD2. The CDR3 covers 15 residues. Per germline, CDR1 SQVTM and CDR2 ANQGSEA. CDR3 sequence reads: CVGRENPERVDTQYF. CDR3 nucleotides: TGCGTCGGGCGGGAGAACCCTGAGAGGGTAGATACGCAGTATTTT.

The chain joins TRBV6-6 to TRBJ2-3; the match to TRBD2 covers 8 bases. The CDR3 runs to 15 residues. J was trimmed by 8 bases and V by 6 bases; bases with no gene match: 13. Germline V gene data show CDR1 as MNHNY and CDR2 as SVGAGI (reference sequence). The CDR3 DNA follows: TGTGCCAGCAGCCAAGACCCTGGGACTAGAGCTACGCAGTATTTT. It codes for CASSQDPGTRATQYF.

A single count supports this clone. The chain joins TRBV5-1 to TRBJ2-3, with 8 bases that match TRBD2. J was trimmed by 0 bases and V by 6 bases; bases with no gene match: 15. This CDR3 has 18 amino acids. Germline loops: CDR1 SGHRS, CDR2 YFSETQ. The CDR3 sequence: CASTKGVAGRTSTDTQYF. The DNA for the CDR3 is TGCGCCAGCACGAAAGGGGTAGCGGGGCGGACTAGCACAGATACGCAGTATTTT.

The chain employs TRBV7-9 and TRBJ2-7; 7 nucleotides agree with TRBD2. The germline CDR1 and CDR2 sequences are SEHNR and FQNEAQ (reference sequence). This CDR3 has 13 residues. V gave up 7 bases and J gave up 2 bases; unmatched junction bases: 5. DNA for the CDR3: TGTGCCAGCATCCACGGGGGGACCTACGAGCAGTACTTC. This codes for CASIHGGTYEQYF.

This clone was observed a handful of times. The chain links TRBV7-9 to TRBJ2-7; weak D call: TRBD1 (5 bases). Germline V CDR1 and CDR2: SEHNR, FQNEAQ (reference sequence). Trimming left V 10 bases short and J 6 bases short, with 16 bases between. The CDR3 length is 12 residues. The CDR3 bases are TGTGCCATCTCCAGGGAAGGCGGCGAGCAGTACTTC. Encoded protein: CAISREGGEQYF. Using reference TRBV7-9 and TRBJ2-7 for the parts outside the CDR3, the full variable domain is DTGVSQNPRHKITKRGQNVTFRCDPISEHNRLYWYRQTLGQGPEFLTYFQNEAQLEKSRLLSDRFSAERPKGSFSTLEIQRTEQGDSAMYLCAISREGGEQYFGPGTRLTVT.

The chain combines TRBV19 with TRBJ2-7; TRBD1 agrees at 8 bases. The V gene's germline CDR1 is LNHDA and CDR2 SQIVND (reference sequence). J gave up 2 bases and V 8 bases, and 8 bases lay outside the gene matches. The CDR3 extends over 14 amino acids. The CDR3 DNA reads as TGTGCCAGTTCTTCCGGGACAGGTCCCTACGAGCAGTACTTC. Translation gives CASSSGTGPYEQYF.